The following is a T cell receptor (beta chain) sequence with its context. TCRdb re-called clones from the PCR reads using MiXCR. The sample lists about 38,000 clones, more than 25% occurring once. The sample belongs to a study of metastatic and nonmetastatic thyroid tumors. Treatment of any kind had been given to no patient before thyroid surgery. The clonotype comes from a male donor with papillary thyroid cancer or a benign thyroid nodule (not recorded which). Some clones in this sample may be carry-over from other donors' samples. The sequencing input was blood.

The CDR3: CASSAGTYGYTF. CDR3 coding DNA: TGTGCCAGCAGTGCTGGGACATATGGCTACACCTTC. This sequence joins TRBV9 and TRBJ1-2, with D possibly being TRBD1 (6 bases). V dropped 5 bases and J dropped 5 bases, with 10 bases sitting between them. Looked up from germline, CDR1 is SGDLS and CDR2 is YYNGEE. This CDR3 has 12 amino acids.